These T cell receptor beta chains were read from a single sample in a study of blood T cells in healthy people across ages. TCRdb redid the calling of the 5' RACE reads with MiXCR, one entry per CDR3 protein. This table has around 1.1 million distinct CDR3 sequences, roughly two fifths appearing once. Sequencing used blood. These receptors all come from a young man in good health. Each CDR3 is given with its conserved first and last residue. The order of the fields is V gene, clone size, J gene, D gene, CDR3 protein, CDR3 DNA. The D gene is left open where the match is weak. Some rows mark clone size as missing; the rest say once, few, many or name a class of expanded clone.

TRBV12-3/TRBV12-4	many	TRBJ2-3	-	CASTVGGALDTQYF	TGTGCCAGCACCGTAGGTGGGGCTTTAGATACGCAGTATTTT
TRBV20-1	-	TRBJ1-1	-	CSARNAVVMNTEAFF	TGCAGTGCTCGAAACGCGGTGGTCATGAACACTGAAGCTTTCTTT
TRBV7-9	-	TRBJ2-1	-	CASSFRLGETYNEQFF	TGTGCCAGCAGCTTTAGGTTAGGGGAAACCTACAATGAGCAGTTCTTC
TRBV11-2	-	TRBJ2-2	TRBD1	CATRGRTGSTGELFF	TGTGCCACCAGGGGCAGGACAGGGTCCACCGGGGAGCTGTTTTTT
TRBV6-6	-	TRBJ1-5	-	CASSYGTPSSNQPQHF	TGTGCCAGCAGTTACGGGACACCCAGTAGCAATCAGCCCCAGCATTTT
TRBV20-1	-	TRBJ1-2	TRBD1	CSAGAGQGVYGYTF	TGCAGTGCCGGTGCGGGACAGGGCGTCTATGGCTACACCTTC
TRBV2	few	TRBJ1-2	-	CASSEDGTNYGYTF	TGTGCCAGCAGTGAAGACGGTACTAACTATGGCTACACCTTC
TRBV10-2	-	TRBJ2-3	-	CASSVPRIQGNGADTQYF	TGCGCCAGCAGTGTACCCAGAATCCAGGGGAATGGCGCAGATACGCAGTATTTT
TRBV27	few	TRBJ2-3	-	CASSFGPLSTDAQYF	TGTGCCAGCAGTTTTGGACCTTTGAGCACAGATGCGCAGTATTTT
TRBV7-2	-	TRBJ1-4	-	CASSLESAAQEKLFF	TGTGCCAGCAGCTTAGAGTCGGCAGCCCAAGAAAAACTGTTTTTT
TRBV10-3	many	TRBJ2-7	TRBD2	CAISDGGIEQYF	TGTGCCATCAGTGACGGGGGGATAGAGCAGTACTTC
TRBV12-3/TRBV12-4	few	TRBJ2-7	-	CASTWGVGPYEQYF	TGTGCCAGCACCTGGGGGGTTGGGCCCTACGAGCAGTACTTC
TRBV21-1	few	TRBJ1-2	-	CASSKDPREFGGYTF	TGTGCCAGCAGCAAAGACCCCAGGGAGTTCGGGGGCTACACCTTC
TRBV6-6	-	TRBJ1-5	-	CASGYSPRASSNQPQHF	TGTGCCAGCGGTTACTCGCCCCGGGCCAGCTCCAATCAGCCCCAGCATTTT
TRBV5-1	few	TRBJ1-1	-	CASSLSSEDTEAFF	TGCGCCAGCAGCTTAAGTTCTGAGGACACTGAAGCTTTCTTT
TRBV6-2/TRBV6-3	few	TRBJ2-3	-	CASSLRQDADTQYF	TGTGCCAGCAGCCTAAGACAGGACGCAGATACGCAGTATTTT
TRBV5-1	few	TRBJ2-1	-	CASSLHGGNEQFF	TGCGCCAGCAGCTTGCATGGGGGAAATGAGCAGTTCTTC
TRBV9	-	TRBJ1-2	TRBD1	CASSVDRDRSNYGYTF	TGTGCCAGCAGCGTAGACCGGGACAGAAGTAACTATGGCTACACCTTC
TRBV6-2/TRBV6-3	-	TRBJ2-7	-	CASSYGRYYEQYF	TGTGCCAGCAGTTACGGGCGGTACTACGAGCAGTACTTC
TRBV7-3	-	TRBJ2-2	TRBD1	CASSFIQGMGTGELFF	TGTGCCAGCAGCTTCATACAGGGGATGGGCACCGGGGAGCTGTTTTTT
TRBV6-6	few	TRBJ2-2	TRBD1	CASSSQVGQGNTGELFF	TGTGCCAGCAGTTCACAAGTGGGACAGGGTAACACCGGGGAGCTGTTTTTT
TRBV6-2/TRBV6-3	-	TRBJ1-6	-	CASSHNSPLHF	TGTGCCAGCAGTCATAATTCACCCCTCCACTTT
TRBV7-2	many	TRBJ2-1	TRBD1	CASSLVGRGSYNEQFF	TGTGCCAGCAGCTTAGTCGGCAGGGGGTCCTACAATGAGCAGTTCTTC
TRBV7-2	many	TRBJ2-3	TRBD2	CASSQTSGNTDTQYF	TGTGCCAGCAGCCAGACTAGCGGGAACACAGATACGCAGTATTTT
TRBV7-6	few	TRBJ2-3	-	CASSLSGSGNTDTQYF	TGTGCCAGCAGCTTAAGTGGGAGCGGTAACACAGATACGCAGTATTTT
TRBV20-1	few	TRBJ1-1	TRBD1	CSAYHTGTGVTEAFF	TGCAGTGCTTATCATACGGGGACAGGGGTCACTGAAGCTTTCTTT
TRBV12-3/TRBV12-4	few	TRBJ1-2	-	CASSLHPQGPGYTF	TGTGCCAGCAGTTTACACCCTCAGGGGCCGGGCTACACCTTC
TRBV7-9	-	TRBJ2-7	-	CASSPAGTLTPGYEQYF	TGTGCCAGCAGCCCAGCTGGGACCTTAACACCCGGGTACGAGCAGTACTTC
TRBV7-9	-	TRBJ1-6	-	CASSLTPNRNSPLHF	TGTGCCAGCAGCTTAACCCCCAACAGGAATTCACCCCTCCACTTT
TRBV27	-	TRBJ2-7	-	CASSLSPGAYEQYF	TGTGCCAGCAGTTTATCTCCAGGAGCCTACGAGCAGTACTTC
TRBV29-1	few	TRBJ2-1	-	CSGEPGIVHNEQFF	TGCAGCGGCGAACCCGGGATCGTCCACAATGAGCAGTTCTTC